Listed here are 30 T cell receptor beta chains from one sample, sequenced in a study of cytomegalovirus exposure and HLA in healthy donors (dated by TCRdb to between 2016 and 2019). The library was obtained by the immunoSEQ multiplex PCR assay. For the multiplex PCR, a mixture combining 60 forward primers for TCR Vbeta segments and 13 reverse primers for TCR Jbeta segments was used. Entries here come from immuneACCESS through TCRdb and include only in-frame sequences with V and J called. Some clones fail to appear in such tables; in the studies checked, an unresolved V gene covers under half of the shortfall, and the cause of the remainder is unknown. For this sample the table gives approximately 69,000 clones, of which about 72% were detected only once. The ten largest clones add up to about a fifth of the sample. The sequenced sample was PBMCs. These receptors were obtained from a man aged 40-49 years in good health and CMV-seropositive.

This sequence joins TRBV28 and TRBJ1-6; D perhaps matches TRBD1 (5 bases). CDR1 and CDR2 (germline): MDHEN, SYDVKM. The CDR3 runs to 13 residues. The germline V and J ends were trimmed by 3 bases and 6 bases, with 6 bases remaining between them. The CDR3 sequence: CASSLTANSPLHF. The CDR3 bases are TGTGCCAGCAGTTTGACAGCTAATTCACCCCTCCACTTT.

The chain joins TRBV4-3 to TRBJ1-2; D gene unclear. The V and J ends lost 0 bases and 4 bases respectively, with 15 bases between them. This CDR3 contains 16 residues. Germline lookup yields CDR1 LGHNA and CDR2 YSLEER. CDR3 protein: CASSQERGRPSYGYTF. As DNA, the CDR3 is TGCGCCAGCAGCCAAGAACGAGGAAGGCCCTCCTATGGCTACACCTTC.

This clone has ten or more counts. V usage is TRBV10-3 and J usage is TRBJ1-1; D is unresolved. The CDR3 sequence is 13 residues long. Trimming shortened V by 4 bases and J by 2 bases, and 8 bases separated the two germline ends. Germline values: CDR1 ENHRY, CDR2 SYGVKD. The CDR3 reads CAISADFNTEAFF. The CDR3 DNA is TGTGCCATCAGTGCAGACTTCAACACTGAAGCTTTCTTT.

The chain uses TRBV11-3 and TRBJ1-2; D remains ambiguous. CDR1 and CDR2 from the germline V gene are SGHNT and YENEEA. V lost 3 bases and J lost 4, with 6 bases in between. The CDR3 contains 12 residues. Here the CDR3 reads CASSLLGYGYTF. The CDR3 nucleotides read TGTGCCAGCAGCTTGCTCGGCTATGGCTACACCTTC.

The chain carries TRBV7-2 and TRBJ1-5; the match to TRBD1 covers 7 bases. Trimming at V came to 4 bases and at J to 4 bases, leaving 4 bases not matched to a gene. The CDR3 contains 14 residues. In germline, CDR1 is SGHTA, CDR2 FQGNSA. CDR3 loop: CASSSTGWNQPQHF. The CDR3, as DNA: TGTGCCAGCAGCTCGACAGGGTGGAATCAGCCCCAGCATTTT. Looking up the rest from reference TRBV7-2 and TRBJ1-5 gives the full variable domain: GAGVSQSPSNKVTEKGKDVELRCDPISGHTALYWYRQSLGQGLEFLIYFQGNSAPDKSGLPSDRFSAERTGGSVSTLTIQRTQQEDSAVYLCASSSTGWNQPQHFGDGTRLSIL.

V gene TRBV25-1 combines with J gene TRBJ2-5, with 9 bases aligning to TRBD1. The J call is doubtful: the DNA matches TRBJ2-7 better. Germline lookup yields CDR1 MGHDK and CDR2 SYGVNS. CDR3 length: 13 residues. CDR3 loop: CARTGTGISEQYF. The CDR3 region has the DNA TGTGCCAGAACCGGGACAGGGATTTCCGAGCAGTACTTC.

The chain combines TRBV2 with TRBJ1-1; 10 positions agree with TRBD1. CDR3 size: 15 residues. Germline CDR1 is SNHLY and CDR2 is FYNNEI. V was clipped by 6 bases and J by 1 base; unmatched bases: 5. The CDR3 region has the DNA TGTGCCAGCAGGGGACAGGGGAGAGGGAACACTGAAGCTTTCTTT. Translating gives CASRGQGRGNTEAFF. Full variable domain (missing parts from reference TRBV2 and TRBJ1-1): EPEVTQTPSHQVTQMGQEVILRCVPISNHLYFYWYRQILGQKVEFLVSFYNNEISEKSEIFDDQFSVERPDGSNFTLKIRSTKLEDSAMYFCASRGQGRGNTEAFFGQGTRLTVV.

CDR3 sequence: CASSQDVGQRKLFF. The CDR3 DNA is TGCGCCAGCAGCCAAGATGTGGGACAACGAAAACTGTTTTTT. The chain couples TRBV4-1 to TRBJ1-4, with D perhaps TRBD1 (6 bases). From germline, CDR1 is MGHRA and CDR2 YSYEKL. The CDR3 consists of 14 residues. V was cut by 0 bases and J by 10 bases, with 12 bases left in between.

The chain combines TRBV11-3 with TRBJ2-7, with D possibly matching TRBD2 (5 bases). The germline CDR1 and CDR2 sequences are SGHNT and YENEEA. Trimming stripped 4 bases from V and 12 bases from J, with 13 bases between. The CDR3 consists of 11 residues. The CDR3 coding sequence is TGTGCCAGCAGCTCCGCAGAGGGTCGGTACTTC. Residues: CASSSAEGRYF.

This clone was observed a few times. The chain uses TRBV9 and TRBJ2-1, with D unclear. This CDR3 comprises 15 residues. Trimming took off 2 bases at V and 0 bases at J, with 9 bases between the two ends. Germline CDR1 reads SGDLS; CDR2 reads YYNGEE. The DNA for the CDR3 is TGTGCCAGCAGCGTTGCAATGAGCTCCTACAATGAGCAGTTCTTC. As protein: CASSVAMSSYNEQFF.

The chain employs TRBV11-2 and TRBJ2-7; 8 bases map to TRBD1. This CDR3 has 15 residues. The V segment lost 5 bases and the J segment 0 bases; nucleotides outside the gene matches: 6. The germline V gene encodes CDR1 SGHAT and CDR2 FQNNGV. CDR3: CASSLRGLSSYEQYF. In DNA form, the CDR3 reads TGTGCCAGCAGCCTCAGGGGGCTCTCCTCCTACGAGCAGTACTTC.

The chain carries TRBV7-2 and TRBJ1-2; 9 bases fit TRBD1. Germline loops: CDR1 SGHTA, CDR2 FQGNSA. V lost 5 bases and J lost 1; bases outside the gene matches: 5. The CDR3 covers 15 residues. This CDR3 is CASSVGTGINYGYTF. CDR3 DNA: TGTGCCAGCAGCGTCGGGACAGGGATTAACTATGGCTACACCTTC. The full variable domain, with the rest looked up from reference TRBV7-2 and TRBJ1-2, is GAGVSQSPSNKVTEKGKDVELRCDPISGHTALYWYRQSLGQGLEFLIYFQGNSAPDKSGLPSDRFSAERTGGSVSTLTIQRTQQEDSAVYLCASSVGTGINYGYTFGSGTRLTVV.

The V call is TRBV11-2, the J call TRBJ2-7; D is perhaps TRBD1 (6 bases). Germline V gives CDR1 SGHAT, CDR2 FQNNGV. Trimming left V 7 bases short and J 1 base short, with 14 bases between. The CDR3 consists of 14 residues. This chain's CDR3 is CASTDRRRSYEQYF. The CDR3 DNA is TGTGCCAGCACGGACAGACGAAGGTCCTACGAGCAGTACTTC. The full variable domain, rest sourced from reference TRBV11-2 and TRBJ2-7, is EAGVAQSPRYKIIEKRQSVAFWCNPISGHATLYWYQQILGQGPKLLIQFQNNGVVDDSQLPKDRFSAERLKGVDSTLKIQPAKLEDSAVYLCASTDRRRSYEQYFGPGTRLTVT.

This clone was detected once. The gene calls are TRBV15 and TRBJ2-1; 8 positions match TRBD2. The CDR3 spans 15 residues. Germline loops: CDR1 LNHNV, CDR2 YYDKDF (reference sequence). V dropped 6 bases and J dropped 8; count of bases not matched to a gene: 12. The chain's CDR3 is CATSNGGAESYEQFF. CDR3 nucleotide sequence: TGTGCCACCAGTAACGGGGGGGCGGAATCTTATGAGCAGTTCTTC.

The chain employs TRBV5-4 and TRBJ1-1; D gene unclear. The CDR3 extends over 11 amino acids. Trimming pared 7 bases from V and 3 bases from J, leaving 7 bases between. In germline, CDR1 is SGHNT, CDR2 YYREEE (reference sequence). CDR3 amino acids: CASGEDTEAFF. CDR3 nucleotide sequence: TGTGCCAGCGGGGAGGACACTGAAGCTTTCTTT.

The V gene is TRBV6-6, the J gene TRBJ2-3; D gene unclear. Deletions cut 1 base from V and 3 bases from J, with 11 bases between. Looked up from germline, CDR1 is MNHNY and CDR2 is SVGAGI (reference sequence). This CDR3 region has 15 residues. The CDR3: CASSYYMEWTDTQYF. DNA for the CDR3: TGTGCCAGCAGTTACTATATGGAGTGGACAGATACGCAGTATTTT.

V and J are TRBV6-5 and TRBJ1-2; TRBD1 agrees at 7 bases. CDR3 length: 13 residues. CDR1 is MNHEY and CDR2 is SVGAGI in the germline V gene. V trimming: 2 bases; J trimming: 8 bases; junction bases outside the gene matches: 5. The CDR3 here is CASSYDRVGGYTF. CDR3 nucleotide sequence: TGTGCCAGCAGTTACGACAGGGTCGGGGGCTACACCTTC.

The chain joins TRBV2 to TRBJ2-7; TRBD1 is a possible D gene (6 bases). CDR1 and CDR2 (germline): SNHLY, FYNNEI. The CDR3 consists of 14 residues. V shed 2 bases and J shed 3 bases, with 11 bases lying between them. The CDR3: CASSEPGTIYEQYF. The CDR3 DNA is TGTGCCAGCAGTGAACCCGGGACAATCTACGAGCAGTACTTC.

The CDR3 here is CASSFPQVNYGYTF. CDR3 in DNA: TGTGCCAGCAGCTTTCCACAGGTCAACTATGGCTACACCTTC. The rearrangement uses TRBV5-6 and TRBJ1-2; D is perhaps TRBD1 (5 bases). Between the trimmed V and J ends, which lost 2 bases and 2 bases, there was a span of 10 bases. Germline V gives CDR1 SGHDT, CDR2 YYEEEE. The CDR3 spans 14 residues.

The rearrangement links TRBV19 to TRBJ1-3; D gene ambiguous. From germline, CDR1 is LNHDA and CDR2 SQIVND (reference sequence). The CDR3 is made up of 16 amino acids. Trimming removed 2 bases from V and 1 base from J, with 12 bases in between. The CDR3 sequence is CASSISYRTSGNTIYF. CDR3 coding DNA: TGTGCCAGTAGTATAAGTTACAGAACTTCTGGAAACACCATATATTTT.

This clone was seen more than once but under ten times. The chain combines TRBV5-6 with TRBJ2-7; D possibly corresponds to TRBD1 (5 bases). Trimming stripped 2 bases from V and 2 bases from J, with 11 bases between. From germline, CDR1 is SGHDT and CDR2 YYEEEE. This CDR3 has 14 amino acids. As DNA, the CDR3 is TGTGCCAGCAGCTTTACGCAGGGCGCCTACGAGCAGTACTTC. Amino acids: CASSFTQGAYEQYF.

This chain joins TRBV18 and TRBJ1-4, with unresolved D. Germline CDR1 is KGHSH and CDR2 is LQKENI. The germline V and J ends were trimmed by 1 base and 8 bases, with 17 bases remaining between them. This CDR3 contains 16 residues. The CDR3 DNA is TGTGCCAGCTCACCACGGGCGACACAATCGGGAGAAAAACTGTTTTTT. Its protein product is CASSPRATQSGEKLFF.

J is TRBJ2-1 and V is TRBV19; D might be TRBD1 (5 bases). CDR3 length: 12 residues. V was shortened by 2 bases and J by 8 bases, with 7 bases between the two germline ends. CDR1 is LNHDA, CDR2 SQIVND, per germline (reference sequence). The CDR3 region is CASSIQGYEQFF. The CDR3 nucleotides read TGTGCCAGTAGTATACAGGGCTATGAGCAGTTCTTC. The full variable domain, rest sourced from reference TRBV19 and TRBJ2-1, is DGGITQSPKYLFRKEGQNVTLSCEQNLNHDAMYWYRQDPGQGLRLIYYSQIVNDFQKGDIAEGYSVSREKKESFPLTVTSAQKNPTAFYLCASSIQGYEQFFGPGTRLTVL.

The chain combines TRBV11-1 with TRBJ2-7; weak D call: TRBD2 (6 bases). Germline V CDR1 and CDR2: SGHAT, FQDESV (reference sequence). V lost 1 base to trimming and J lost 2 bases, with 9 bases between them. The CDR3 length is 14 residues. The CDR3 here is CASSLEGTPYEQYF. The CDR3 DNA sequence: TGTGCCAGCAGCTTAGAGGGGACTCCCTACGAGCAGTACTTC.

The gene calls are TRBV27 and TRBJ2-3; the D is unclear. This CDR3 comprises 13 residues. Deletions cut 6 bases from V and 3 bases from J, with 10 bases between. CDR1 is MNHEY and CDR2 is SMNVEV in the germline V gene (reference sequence). CDR3 coding DNA: TGTGCCAGCAGCGCGACATGGACAGATACGCAGTATTTT. It encodes CASSATWTDTQYF.

The chain recombines TRBV4-3 with TRBJ1-6; D not resolved. The CDR3 covers 17 residues. V shed 1 base and J shed 4 bases, with 14 bases lying between them. CDR1 LGHNA and CDR2 YSLEER come from the germline V gene. CDR3 DNA sequence: TGCGCCAGCAGCCAAGGCGGGCCTCAGTCTTATAATTCACCCCTCCACTTT. It translates to CASSQGGPQSYNSPLHF.

The J gene is TRBJ2-7, the V gene TRBV4-1, with 7 bases identical to TRBD1. CDR1 and CDR2 from the germline V gene are MGHRA and YSYEKL. The V segment lost 0 bases and the J segment 4 bases; nucleotides outside the gene matches: 3. This CDR3 contains 14 residues. The CDR3 protein is CASSQEKGAYEQYF. Written as DNA, the CDR3 is TGCGCCAGCAGCCAAGAAAAGGGGGCATACGAGCAGTACTTC.

This clone was recorded a few times. The chain recombines TRBV20-1 with TRBJ2-1; D unresolved. Germline loops: CDR1 DFQATT, CDR2 SNEGSKA (reference sequence). This CDR3 has 11 amino acids. The V gene lost 6 bases and the J gene lost 4 bases, with 7 bases spanning the gap. CDR3 protein: CSAPSYNEQFF. For the CDR3, the DNA is TGCAGTGCCCCCTCTTACAATGAGCAGTTCTTC.

V usage is TRBV7-8 and J usage is TRBJ1-5, with D possibly TRBD1 on 6 matching bases. The V end lost 1 base, the J end lost 6 bases, and 13 bases lay between the germline ends. CDR3 size: 15 residues. Germline V gene lookup returns CDR1 SGHVS and CDR2 FQNEAQ. The CDR3 region is CASSLGAGAGQPQHF. The CDR3 bases are TGTGCCAGCAGCTTAGGGGCAGGGGCAGGTCAGCCCCAGCATTTT.

The V gene is TRBV6-5, the J gene TRBJ2-2; 7 bases line up with TRBD2. V lost 8 bases to trimming and J lost 5 bases; unmatched junction nucleotides: 2. The CDR3 is made up of 12 amino acids. Germline loops: CDR1 MNHEY, CDR2 SVGAGI. CDR3 residues: CASRRGTGELFF. The CDR3 bases are TGTGCCAGCCGGCGGGGGACCGGGGAGCTGTTTTTT.